A single T cell receptor (beta chain) is shown here with its context. The sample is drawn from a study of blood T cell repertoires in COVID-19. On the study more broadly: Italy, Spain and the United States were the sources of the convalescent and acute COVID-19 samples. Nucleic acid was either cDNA or gDNA, and it came from T cells, B-cell-depleted T cells, or PBMCs.

CDR3 length: 16 amino acids. Germline CDR1 and CDR2: MGHRA and YSYEKL. V lost 4 bases and J lost 9; bases outside the gene matches: 14. In the original processing: Researchers report that nucleated cell counts were estimated from reference gene primer amplification. The method was immunoSEQ multiplex PCR; TCRdb's version includes in-frame clones alone and lacks a portion of them. V, J and clone size derive from that table, while D and trimming were established from the DNA sequence. The sample yields tens of thousands of clones, about four fifths seen once. The genes are TRBV4-1 and TRBJ2-3, with 9 nucleotides matching TRBD2. This receptor was obtained from a man between 50 and 59 years old with active or convalescent COVID-19. Input material: peripheral blood. The DNA of the CDR3 is TGCGCCAGCAGCCCCAAGGGGGCGGGGGGGCTTGGAACGCAGTATTTT. Translated: CASSPKGAGGLGTQYF.